This is a list of T cell receptor beta chains from one sample in a study of blood T cell repertoires in COVID-19. This table comes from immunoSEQ multiplex PCR, and its TCRdb copy is limited to in-frame clones, with some not included. In the table there are roughly 250,000 clones, approximately 86% of which are singletons. Specimen: peripheral blood. These receptors were collected from a woman in her thirties with acute or convalescent COVID-19. Both conserved end residues are part of each CDR3. The D gene is left open where the match is weak. The size entry is marked missing in some rows and otherwise reads once, few, many or a size class.

size	D	V	J	DNA	CDR3
-	TRBD2	TRBV9	TRBJ2-2	TGTGCCAGCAGCAGGACTAGCGGAACCGGGGAGCTGTTTTTT	CASSRTSGTGELFF
-	-	TRBV9	TRBJ2-2	TGTGCCAGCAGCGGAGGAGGGGGGGAGCTGTTTTTT	CASSGGGGELFF
-	-	TRBV11-2	TRBJ2-1	TGTGCCAGCAGCTGGGGGGGGACATCCTATGAGCAGTTCTTC	CASSWGGTSYEQFF
-	TRBD1	TRBV6-5	TRBJ2-4	TGTGCCAGCAGTTTCGGGACAGCTCAAAACATTCAGTACTTC	CASSFGTAQNIQYF
-	-	TRBV30	TRBJ2-3	TGTGCCTGGGCCGGCGGGGGCACAGATACGCAGTATTTT	CAWAGGGTDTQYF
-	TRBD2	TRBV6-6	TRBJ2-4	TGTGCCAGCAGTCGGGCCAGCGGGAACTTAGCCAAAAACATTCAGTACTTC	CASSRASGNLAKNIQYF
-	TRBD2	TRBV7-9	TRBJ2-7	TGTGCCAGCAGCTTAGGGACTAGCGAGAGAGAGGAGCAGTACTTC	CASSLGTSEREEQYF
-	-	TRBV4-3	TRBJ2-2	TGCGCCAGCAGCGACACAGGGTCTAGCGGGGAGCTGTTTTTT	CASSDTGSSGELFF
-	-	TRBV6-5	TRBJ2-2	TGTGCCAGCAGGCCGACAGCCTTCCAGACCGGGGAGCTGTTTTTT	CASRPTAFQTGELFF
-	TRBD2	TRBV6-5	TRBJ2-7	TGTGCCAGCAACCTACTAGCGCCCGTTACCTACGAGCAGTACTTC	CASNLLAPVTYEQYF
-	TRBD2	TRBV27	TRBJ2-1	TGTGCCAGCAGTTTAGCCCGGTGGACTAGCGCCAGGGACAATGAGCAGTTCTTC	CASSLARWTSARDNEQFF
-	TRBD2	TRBV20-1	TRBJ2-7	TGCAGTGCTAGTATAATAGCGGGAGCCAACGAGCAGTACTTC	CSASIIAGANEQYF
-	-	TRBV19	TRBJ1-5	TGTGCCAGTAGTATTAACAGGTCGAATCGCAATCAGCCCCAGCATTTT	CASSINRSNRNQPQHF
once	-	TRBV28	TRBJ2-1	TGTGCCAGCAGTATTAACAGGGTCTACAATGAGCAGTTCTTC	CASSINRVYNEQFF
-	TRBD1	TRBV7-9	TRBJ1-3	TGTGCCAGCAGCTTAGAGGCTAGGACAGGGGCGTCTGGAAACACCATATATTTT	CASSLEARTGASGNTIYF
-	-	TRBV6-5	TRBJ2-7	TGTGCCAGCAGTTACGACAGAAAATCCTACGAGCAGTACTTC	CASSYDRKSYEQYF
-	TRBD1	TRBV5-1	TRBJ2-7	TGCGCCAGTAGGCCCGGGACAGGGGCGGACTACGAGCAGTACTTC	CASRPGTGADYEQYF
-	-	TRBV24-1	TRBJ1-2	TGTGCCACCAGTAGTCACAGTGGCTATGGCTACACCTTC	CATSSHSGYGYTF
-	-	TRBV5-1	TRBJ2-1	TGCGCCAGCAGCTTGTATCTGTCCAATGAGCAGTTCTTC	CASSLYLSNEQFF
-	TRBD2	TRBV7-3	TRBJ2-5	TGTGCCAGCAGCCAGATAGCGGGAGGTCCCCAAGAGACCCAGTACTTC	CASSQIAGGPQETQYF
-	-	TRBV5-1	TRBJ2-7	TGCGCCAGCAGCTTGGGGTCGGCAGGGAGGAAAGCTTACGAGCAGTACTTC	CASSLGSAGRKAYEQYF
-	TRBD1	TRBV9	TRBJ2-7	TGTGCCAGCAGCACGGGACAGGGGGCCTACGAGCAGTACTTC	CASSTGQGAYEQYF
-	TRBD2	TRBV11-3	TRBJ2-7	TGTGCCAGCAGCTTACGCCTTAGCGGGAGTGTGGACGAGCAGTACTTC	CASSLRLSGSVDEQYF
-	-	TRBV11-3	TRBJ2-5	TGTGCCAGCAGCTTAAGGGATTACGGGAGTAGGGAGACCCAGTACTTC	CASSLRDYGSRETQYF
-	-	TRBV13	TRBJ2-2	TGTGCCAGCAGCTTCTTGGGTCTAGGGGGCACCGGGGAGCTGTTTTTT	CASSFLGLGGTGELFF
once	-	TRBV19	TRBJ2-5	TGTGCCAGTAGTAGAGGTAGCGAGACCCAGTACTTC	CASSRGSETQYF
-	TRBD1	TRBV7-2	TRBJ2-3	TGTGCCAGCAGCTTAGGGACCGCAGGGGGGCAGTATTTT	CASSLGTAGGQYF
-	TRBD2	TRBV7-9	TRBJ2-3	TGTGCCAGCAGCTTAGAAGGGGGACTAGCGGGCGGGCTAGATACGCAGTATTTT	CASSLEGGLAGGLDTQYF
-	-	TRBV25-1	TRBJ2-1	TGTGCCAGCAGTGAATTCGGGAGTAGCTATGAGCAGTTCTTC	CASSEFGSSYEQFF
few	-	TRBV23-1	TRBJ2-3	TGCGCCAGCAGTCAATCTAGCGGTCCTAACGCTAGCACAGATACGCAGTATTTT	CASSQSSGPNASTDTQYF
once	TRBD2	TRBV6-5	TRBJ2-2	TGTGCCAGCATGAAGGTTAGCGGGAGTTCCGGGGAGCTGTTTTTT	CASMKVSGSSGELFF
-	TRBD2	TRBV3-1/TRBV3-2	TRBJ2-2	TGTGGGAGCGGGAGAGAGGCCGGGGAGCTGTTTTTT	CGSGREAGELFF
-	-	TRBV19	TRBJ2-5	TGTGCCAGTAGTATGGGGGGAGGTGGAGAGACCCAGTACTTC	CASSMGGGGETQYF
-	TRBD1	TRBV19	TRBJ2-7	TGTGCCAGTAGCCACAGGGGGACCCTTCCCTCCTACGAGCAGTACTTC	CASSHRGTLPSYEQYF
-	TRBD1	TRBV27	TRBJ2-7	TGTGCCAGCAGACAACAGGGGCTGTACGAGCAGTACTTC	CASRQQGLYEQYF
-	TRBD1	TRBV30	TRBJ1-6	TGTGCCTGGAGTGGGGGACAGTATAATTCACCCCTCCACTTT	CAWSGGQYNSPLHF
-	-	TRBV7-8	TRBJ2-5	TGTGCCAGCAGCTTCCTTGCGGGACCCCAAGAGACCCAGTACTTC	CASSFLAGPQETQYF
-	TRBD1	TRBV23-1	TRBJ1-5	TGCGCCAGCAGGCGGGCCGGGACAGGGACCTCTAGGGGCAATCAGCCCCAGCATTTT	CASRRAGTGTSRGNQPQHF
-	-	TRBV7-7	TRBJ1-5	TGTGCCAGCAGCTTAGAGGTGGAGTCGAGCAATCAGCCCCAGCATTTT	CASSLEVESSNQPQHF
-	-	TRBV25-1	TRBJ2-6	TGTGCCAGCAGTGAATCCCGAGGAGGGATCCTGACTTTC	CASSESRGGILTF
-	TRBD1	TRBV25-1	TRBJ2-1	TGTGCCAGCAGTGCGGACAGGACCACCTACAATGAGCAGTTCTTC	CASSADRTTYNEQFF
-	-	TRBV9	TRBJ1-3	TGTGCCAGCAGCGTAGCAGATTTCTCTGGAAACACCATATATTTT	CASSVADFSGNTIYF
-	-	TRBV5-4	TRBJ1-1	TGTGCCAGCAGCTCACAGTCAAACACTGAAGCTTTCTTT	CASSSQSNTEAFF
-	TRBD1	TRBV5-6	TRBJ2-1	TGTGCCAGCAGCTTGGTTGGACAGGACTACAATGAGCAGTTCTTC	CASSLVGQDYNEQFF
-	-	TRBV28	TRBJ1-1	TGTGCCAGCAGTTTTGTACAGGGCACTGAAGCTTTCTTT	CASSFVQGTEAFF
-	TRBD1	TRBV6-6	TRBJ1-5	TGTGCCAGCACCGCCACAGGGGATAGCAATCAGCCCCAGCATTTT	CASTATGDSNQPQHF
-	TRBD1	TRBV30	TRBJ1-6	TGTGCCTGGATTGGGACAGGGGGCTATGGTTCACCCCTCCACTTT	CAWIGTGGYGSPLHF
-	TRBD2	TRBV9	TRBJ2-5	TGTGCCAGCAGCGTATCAGGGAGGGGGACCCAGTACTTC	CASSVSGRGTQYF
-	-	TRBV6-2/TRBV6-3	TRBJ1-1	TGTGCCAGCAGTTACTCGATGGGCAGGGTCGTTTTCACTGAAGCTTTCTTT	CASSYSMGRVVFTEAFF
-	TRBD2	TRBV3-1/TRBV3-2	TRBJ2-1	TGTGCCAGCAGCCAGTACCCAGCGGGAGGGCCCAATGAGCAGTTCTTC	CASSQYPAGGPNEQFF
-	-	TRBV27	TRBJ1-6	TGTGCCAGCAGTTTCTCGCCCACGATACACAGGCCCATGAGCTCCTATAATTCACCCCTCCACTTT	CASSFSPTIHRPMSSYNSPLHF
once	TRBD1	TRBV2	TRBJ1-4	TGTGCCAGCAGAGTAGGACAGGGCAAAAATGAAAAACTGTTTTTT	CASRVGQGKNEKLFF
-	TRBD2	TRBV7-2	TRBJ2-5	TGTGCCAGCAGCTCCGGGACTAGCGGGGAGACCCAGTACTTC	CASSSGTSGETQYF
-	TRBD2	TRBV7-9	TRBJ2-1	TGTGCCAGCAGCATCGGACTAGCGGTCGATGAGCAGTTCTTC	CASSIGLAVDEQFF
-	-	TRBV11-3	TRBJ2-5	TGTGCCAGCAGCTTAGGCAGGGTAGAAGAGACCCAGTACTTC	CASSLGRVEETQYF
-	-	TRBV7-9	TRBJ2-5	TGTGCCAGCAGCTTAGCGAGCCGAGGAGAGACCCAGTACTTC	CASSLASRGETQYF
-	TRBD2	TRBV6-2/TRBV6-3	TRBJ2-5	TGTGCCAGCAGTTACGAGGCGGGAGGGCCTAGGGGGGAGACCCAGTACTTC	CASSYEAGGPRGETQYF
-	TRBD1	TRBV19	TRBJ2-3	TGTGCCAGTAGGACAGGGGTTCGAGCAGATACGCAGTATTTT	CASRTGVRADTQYF